The table lists the clone carrying this TCR beta chain with many counts. Its antigen remains unidentified. Quantitative 5'-RACE with molecular barcodes generated TCR beta libraries. One entry per CDR3 protein, called by TCRdb with MiXCR from the 5' RACE reads. The sample yields around 490,000 distinct CDR3 sequences, approximately 5.3% seen once. This sample was taken from a study of CD8 T cells in ankylosing spondylitis. Overall study results and limits: Prior literature has documented some motif variants in synovial fluid and blood from reactive arthritis. A CD8+ phenotype characterized the disease-linked clones, which were relatively rare in peripheral blood. One TCR beta motif, made up of several highly homologous variants, appeared characteristic of ankylosing spondylitis blood.

This CDR3 contains 11 residues. In germline, CDR1 is LGHNA, CDR2 YSLEER. Trimming pared 8 bases from V and 1 base from J, leaving 2 bases between. This TCR was recovered from a male donor with ankylosing spondylitis. The chain carries TRBV4-3 and TRBJ2-2, with unresolved D. The sequenced sample consisted of blood, either unsorted or a sorted T cell fraction (not recorded which). CDR3 nucleotide sequence: TGCGCCAGCGTGAACACCGGGGAGCTGTTTTTT. Protein: CASVNTGELFF.